The present T cell receptor beta chain was sequenced within a study of T cell responses to AZD1222 COVID-19 vaccine. The overall study: Second doses that came at about 4 or about 12 weeks were put together.

Here immunoSEQ multiplex PCR was the method, and the copy in TCRdb shows in-frame clones only, minus some. This table has roughly 140,000 clones, 90% to 95% appearing once. This CDR3 has 16 amino acids. V was trimmed by 4 bases and J by 3 bases, leaving 17 bases between them. Germline CDR1 is MGHRA and CDR2 is YSYEKL. Notes on this clone: Its cognate antigen is unknown.

The study's findings and limits: Just a handful of AZD1222 recipients tested seropositive at baseline.

The chain joins TRBV4-1 to TRBJ2-3, with D unclear. The sample here was peripheral blood, taken on day 0 of AZD1222 vaccination. The clonotype was recovered from an adult in good health. In nucleotides, the CDR3 is TGCGCCAGCAGCCCCCCTAGAATCGTAGGAACAGATACGCAGTATTTT. Its translation: CASSPPRIVGTDTQYF.